The 16 T cell receptor beta chains listed next were all sequenced from one sample in a study of cytomegalovirus exposure and HLA in healthy donors. Both 60 Vbeta primers and 13 Jbeta primers went into the PCR. The data were produced by immunoSEQ multiplex PCR, yet TCRdb's version contains in-frame clones alone and is incomplete. This sample's table reports fewer than 150,000 clones. Sequences were obtained from PBMCs. Receptor source: a young man in good health and CMV-seronegative.

The chain recombines TRBV9 with TRBJ2-7; no firm D call. Looked up from germline, CDR1 is SGDLS and CDR2 is YYNGEE. The CDR3 extends over 14 amino acids. V dropped 1 base and J dropped 0 bases, with 8 bases sitting between them. The CDR3 region has the DNA TGTGCCAGCAGCGTAAGTAGCAGCTCCTACGAGCAGTACTTC. This codes for CASSVSSSSYEQYF.

CDR3 amino acids: CASSQVPGTGPYEQYF. DNA for the CDR3: TGCGCCAGCAGCCAAGTACCGGGGACAGGACCCTACGAGCAGTACTTC. V gene TRBV4-1 combines with J gene TRBJ2-7; 8 bases fit TRBD1. With 1 base clipped from V and 2 bases from J, the junction kept 7 bases outside the gene matches. CDR3 length equals 16 residues. Germline CDR1 and CDR2: MGHRA and YSYEKL.

The gene calls are TRBV19 and TRBJ2-7; 9 bases are a match to TRBD1. The CDR3 extends over 15 amino acids. J was trimmed by 2 bases and V by 1 base; bases with no gene match: 3. Germline CDR1 and CDR2: LNHDA and SQIVND (reference sequence). The CDR3 is CASSIARTGAYEQYF. The CDR3 DNA is TGTGCCAGTAGTATAGCGAGGACAGGGGCCTACGAGCAGTACTTC.

This chain links TRBV19 with TRBJ1-5; TRBD1 matches 8 bases. J gave up 5 bases and V 10 bases, and 10 bases lay outside the gene matches. Per germline, CDR1 LNHDA and CDR2 SQIVND (reference sequence). The CDR3 runs to 14 residues. Written as DNA, the CDR3 is TGTGCCACCTCCCCGGACAGGGTGTATCAGCCCCAGCATTTT. Translation gives CATSPDRVYQPQHF.

On this clone: The sample holds other DNA sequences that translate to the same CDR3. CDR3 amino acids: CASSVGQGGTEAFF. DNA of the CDR3: TGTGCCAGCAGCGTAGGGCAGGGGGGCACTGAAGCTTTCTTT. This rearrangement joins TRBV9 to TRBJ1-1; 7 nucleotides match TRBD1. The V and J ends lost 0 bases and 4 bases, in that order; junction bases with no gene match: 3. CDR3 length: 14 amino acids. Germline V lookup: CDR1 SGDLS, CDR2 YYNGEE.

The V gene is TRBV6-6, the J gene TRBJ2-7; 12 bases fit TRBD1. In germline, CDR1 is MNHNY, CDR2 SVGAGI (reference sequence). Losses at the gene ends were 6 bases for V and 2 bases for J; bases not matched to a gene: 8. This CDR3 contains 16 residues. The CDR3 DNA reads TGTGCCAGCAGGGGGGCCGGGACAGGGGGCCCCTACGAGCAGTACTTC. It is translated as CASRGAGTGGPYEQYF.

The chain uses TRBV5-4 and TRBJ2-7; 7 bases are a match to TRBD2. This CDR3 is 14 amino acids long. V shed 4 bases, J shed 6 bases, and the junction held 10 bases outside the gene matches. Germline-derived CDR1 and CDR2 are SGHNT and YYREEE (reference sequence). The CDR3 region has the DNA TGTGCCAGCAGCGCTGGAGTGGTAGCGGGCGAGCAGTACTTC. It codes for CASSAGVVAGEQYF.

The chain couples TRBV9 to TRBJ1-6; 8 nucleotides agree with TRBD1. This CDR3 comprises 17 residues. The V gene's germline CDR1 is SGDLS and CDR2 YYNGEE. V lost 0 bases to trimming and J lost 9 bases; unmatched junction nucleotides: 11. The CDR3 DNA reads TGTGCCAGCAGCGTAGGGGGGGCGACAGGGGTAGGTTCACCCCTCCACTTT. This gives the protein CASSVGGATGVGSPLHF.

The rearrangement links TRBV28 to TRBJ1-5; no definite D call. CDR3 size: 16 residues. Per germline, CDR1 MDHEN and CDR2 SYDVKM. The V end was cut by 3 bases, the J end by 0 bases, with 12 bases between. DNA for the CDR3: TGTGCCAGCAGTTTGGGCAGGCCCTATAGCAATCAGCCCCAGCATTTT. This codes for CASSLGRPYSNQPQHF.

The chain links TRBV7-9 to TRBJ2-3, with D perhaps TRBD1 (6 bases). V was pared by 1 base and J by 1 base, with 12 bases between. Germline V gives CDR1 SEHNR, CDR2 FQNEAQ (reference sequence). This CDR3 contains 16 residues. CDR3 sequence: CASSLGRAGGTDTQYF. CDR3 in DNA: TGTGCCAGCAGCTTAGGAAGGGCAGGGGGCACAGATACGCAGTATTTT.

The CDR3: CASSWGELAGANTGELFF. The CDR3 DNA follows: TGTGCCAGTAGTTGGGGAGAACTAGCGGGAGCTAATACCGGGGAGCTGTTTTTT. The chain is built from TRBV19 and TRBJ2-2; TRBD2 matches 11 bases. In germline, CDR1 is LNHDA, CDR2 SQIVND (reference sequence). This CDR3 region has 18 residues. V trimming: 5 bases; J trimming: 5 bases; junction bases outside the gene matches: 13.

The rearrangement joins TRBV6-5 to TRBJ1-5; D ambiguous. The CDR3 contains 14 residues. Germline CDR1 reads MNHEY; CDR2 reads SVGAGI. Trimming took off 4 bases at V and 0 bases at J, with 7 bases between the two ends. The CDR3 DNA is TGTGCCAGCAGTTCGATTAGTAGCAATCAGCCCCAGCATTTT. Its translation is CASSSISSNQPQHF.

This chain uses TRBV11-2 with TRBJ2-7, with TRBD1 matching 10 bases. V shed 0 bases and J 3 bases; nucleotides not matched to a gene: 8. This CDR3 has 17 residues. Germline V lookup: CDR1 SGHAT, CDR2 FQNNGV. CDR3 in amino acids: CASSLELGWTGGYEQYF. In DNA, the CDR3 is TGTGCCAGCAGCTTAGAACTAGGCTGGACAGGGGGCTACGAGCAGTACTTC.

This chain joins TRBV15 and TRBJ1-1, with D possibly TRBD1 on 5 matching bases. The germline gives CDR1 LNHNV, CDR2 YYDKDF (reference sequence). The CDR3 is 14 amino acids. Trimming took off 5 bases at V and 1 base at J, with 11 bases between the two ends. The CDR3 nucleotides read TGTGCCACCAGCTTACAGGTCAGGAACACTGAAGCTTTCTTT. Amino acid sequence: CATSLQVRNTEAFF.

The chain recombines TRBV7-9 with TRBJ1-2; TRBD1 matches 7 bases. Germline V gives CDR1 SEHNR, CDR2 FQNEAQ (reference sequence). Germline trimming cut 2 bases from V and 0 bases from J; bases unmatched to any gene: 6. This CDR3 region has 16 residues. CDR3 amino acids: CASSLNRQGPNYGYTF. For the CDR3, the DNA is TGTGCCAGCAGCTTAAATCGACAGGGTCCTAACTATGGCTACACCTTC.

The rearrangement joins TRBV5-1 to TRBJ1-1; tentative D call: TRBD1 (5 bases). Germline values: CDR1 SGHRS, CDR2 YFSETQ. V was pared by 0 bases and J by 7 bases, with 10 bases between. The CDR3 spans 13 residues. CDR3 residues: CASSLAVGGEAFF. The DNA for the CDR3 is TGCGCCAGCAGCTTGGCCGTGGGGGGTGAAGCTTTCTTT.